This entry is about one T cell receptor beta chain. The clone's antigen remains unknown. No base qualities exist here, and no much larger clone lies one base off it. Expansion of CD8+CD57+ cells had been shown by flow cytometry in the patients chosen for sequencing. Every patient had a diagnosis of severe acquired aplastic anemia based on International Study of Aplastic Anemia and Agranulocytosis and Camitta criteria. Patients had received no therapy at the time of blood sampling. In this study, sorted CD4+ and CD8+ T cells from the blood of healthy subjects and of severe aplastic anemia patients had their TCR repertoires deep-sequenced. Patients were enrolled in the USA under clinicaltrials.gov protocols 00001620, 01623167, 00001397, 00071045, 00081523 and 00961064. Ficoll-Paque density gradient centrifugation was used to isolate peripheral blood mononuclear cells. Before DNA was extracted, CD4+ and CD8+ T cells were sorted using either FACS or magnetic beads.

The germline V gene supplies CDR1 MRHNA and CDR2 SNTAGT. Including cysteine and phenylalanine, the CDR3 has 15 amino acids. Just CDR3 DNA is preserved here, 45 bases in frame from base 1. V is trimmed back by 5 bases and J by 6 bases, and the junction contains 8 bases that no gene match accounts for. The data were taken from a study of CD8+CD57+ T cells in acquired aplastic anemia (dated by TCRdb to the late 2010s). For the wider study: A mean of about 3 ug of DNA, ranging from roughly 0.2 to 27.4 ug, was extracted from sorted CD4+ and CD8+ cells. CD8+CD57+ expansion was defined as a frequency above the mean frequency observed in healthy subjects. On the study overall, not on this receptor specifically: CD8+ Simpson's diversity did not differ significantly between patients and healthy controls (P=0.060). Although under 35 CD8+ CDR3 sequences were shared by patients and controls, these sequences appeared highly expressed in patients and within the immunodominant clones of patients.

Profiling of TCR beta VDJ combinations and CDR3 sequences used genomic DNA as the template. TCR repertoire sequencing was run on an Illumina HiSeq 2000. The published analysis was carried out like this. Repertoires were assessed using TRBV/TRBJ rearrangement plots, CDR3 size and DJ length profiles, and Simpson's diversity index. The immunodominant clone was defined as the most abundant DNA sequence in deep sequencing data. CDR3 amino acid sequences were checked for sharing across subjects and were also compared against the VDJdb database and published repertoires. TCRdb reworked the public reads: Q25 trimming with fastp, MiXCR clone assembly, productive beta chains retained. CDR3 protein sequences are deduplicated, and each keeps its most common genes and DNA. The V and J calls here are based on TCRdb, not the publication. This sample comprises over 150,000 distinct CDR3 sequences, roughly 60% of them detected only once. The ten largest clones capture roughly 46% of the sample.

The sequenced sample was sorted CD4+, CD8+, or CD8+CD57+ T cells (not recorded which) from PBMCs. The TCR was taken from a human donor with aplastic anemia. In this chain, TRBV6-4 is recombined with TRBJ2-1, and 9 junction bases match TRBD2. The CDR3 region reads CASSHRTSESNEQFF. In nucleotides, the sequence is TGTGCCAGCAGTCACAGGACTAGCGAAAGCAATGAGCAGTTCTTC.